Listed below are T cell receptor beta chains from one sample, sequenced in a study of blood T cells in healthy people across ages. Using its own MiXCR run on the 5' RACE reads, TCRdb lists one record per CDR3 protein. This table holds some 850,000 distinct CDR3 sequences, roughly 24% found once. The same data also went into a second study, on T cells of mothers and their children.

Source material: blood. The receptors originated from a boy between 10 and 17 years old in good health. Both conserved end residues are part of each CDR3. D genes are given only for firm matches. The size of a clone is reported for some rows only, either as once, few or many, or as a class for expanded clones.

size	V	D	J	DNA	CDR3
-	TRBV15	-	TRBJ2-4	TGTGCCACCAGCAGAAACCGGGACATACTAGCCAACAACATTCAGTACTTC	CATSRNRDILANNIQYF
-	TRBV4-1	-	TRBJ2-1	TGCGCCAGCAGCCAACGGCTAGGGGGGGTCGATGAGCAGTTCTTC	CASSQRLGGVDEQFF
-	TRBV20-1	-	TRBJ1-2	TGCAGTGCTAGGGGCAGCTCTAACTATGGCTACACCTTC	CSARGSSNYGYTF
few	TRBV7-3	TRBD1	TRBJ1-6	TGTGCCAGCAGCCCAACCGGGACAGGGGCCTCACCCCTCCACTTT	CASSPTGTGASPLHF
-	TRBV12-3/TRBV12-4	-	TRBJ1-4	TGTGCCAGCAGCCTAACAGGGAGGCTAAGTGAAAAACTGTTTTTT	CASSLTGRLSEKLFF
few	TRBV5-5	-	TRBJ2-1	TGTGCCAGCAGCTTTACCGGGAGATACAATGGGCAGTTCTTC	CASSFTGRYNGQFF
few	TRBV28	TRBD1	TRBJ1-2	TGCGCCAGCAGCTCACAGGGGTATGGCTACACCTTC	CASSSQGYGYTF
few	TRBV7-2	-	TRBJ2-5	TGTGCCAGCAGCTTTGGAGTTGGGCGGGAGACCCAGTACTTC	CASSFGVGRETQYF
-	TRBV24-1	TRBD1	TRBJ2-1	TGTGCCACCAGTGCCAGGGACAGACTCGACAATGAGCAGTTCTTC	CATSARDRLDNEQFF
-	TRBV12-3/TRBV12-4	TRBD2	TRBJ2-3	TGTGCCAGCAGTTATTACAGTGGACTAGCGGGAGGGGCAGATACGCAGTATTTT	CASSYYSGLAGGADTQYF
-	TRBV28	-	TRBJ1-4	TGTGCCAGCAGTTTATTGTATGAAAAACTGTTTTTT	CASSLLYEKLFF
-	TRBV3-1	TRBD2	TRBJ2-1	TGTGCCAGCAGCCAGCCCTCGGGACTAGCGGGGTTCAATGAGCAGTTCTTC	CASSQPSGLAGFNEQFF
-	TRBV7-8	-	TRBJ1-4	TGTGCCAGCAGCTTAGCGTCCCACCCCGATGAAAAACTGGTTTTT	CASSLASHPDEKLVF
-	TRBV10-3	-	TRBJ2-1	TGTGCCATCAGGGGGACGCGGGGAAACTACAATGAGCAGTTCTTC	CAIRGTRGNYNEQFF
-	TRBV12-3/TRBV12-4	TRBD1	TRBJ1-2	TGTGCCAGCAGCCCAGATTCCGGGACAGGGGTACAGGGCTACACCTTC	CASSPDSGTGVQGYTF
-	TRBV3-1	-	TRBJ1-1	TGTGCCAGCAGCCAAGATCCTCGACGGAGAGATATGAACACTGAAGCTTTCTTT	CASSQDPRRRDMNTEAFF
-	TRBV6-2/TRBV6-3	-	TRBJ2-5	TGTGCCAGCAGTTACTCGAGTTTCGAGGACCAAGAGACCCAGTACTTC	CASSYSSFEDQETQYF
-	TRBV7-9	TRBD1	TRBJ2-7	TGTGCCAGCAGCTTAAAGGCGGGACAGGGGACGAACGAGCAGTACTTC	CASSLKAGQGTNEQYF
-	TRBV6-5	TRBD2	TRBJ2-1	TGTGCCAGCAGTTACATCCCTCCGGGACTAGGATCCCACAATGAGCAGTTCTTC	CASSYIPPGLGSHNEQFF
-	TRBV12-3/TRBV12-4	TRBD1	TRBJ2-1	TGTGCCAGCAGTGGACAGGTTCAAAATGAGCAGTTCTTC	CASSGQVQNEQFF
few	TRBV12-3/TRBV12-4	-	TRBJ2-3	TGTGCCAGCAGTCGATACACAGATACGCAGTATTTT	CASSRYTDTQYF
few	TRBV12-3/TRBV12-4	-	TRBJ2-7	TGTGCCAGCAGCACCCTCACTAGAGCCTACGAGCAGTACTTC	CASSTLTRAYEQYF
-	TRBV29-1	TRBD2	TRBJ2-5	TGCAGCGTCCCAGGACTAGCCTGGGAGACCCAGTACTTC	CSVPGLAWETQYF
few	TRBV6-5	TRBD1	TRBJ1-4	TGTGCCAGCAGTTACGCCAGACAGGGCACAACTAATGAAAAACTGTTTTTT	CASSYARQGTTNEKLFF
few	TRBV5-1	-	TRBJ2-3	TGCGCCAGCAGCCCAAAGGGCCACACAGATACGCAGTATTTT	CASSPKGHTDTQYF
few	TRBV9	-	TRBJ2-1	TGTGCCAGCAGCGTAGTTGCGGAAACCTCCTACAATGAGCAGTTCTTC	CASSVVAETSYNEQFF
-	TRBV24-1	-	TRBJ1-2	TGTGCCACTTCACAGTCCAGGGAGGGTGGCTACACCTTC	CATSQSREGGYTF
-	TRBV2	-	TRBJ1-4	TGTGCCACGGCCCAGGAAGGGCCTTCAACTAATGAAAAACTGTTTTTT	CATAQEGPSTNEKLFF
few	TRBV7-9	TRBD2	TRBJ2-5	TGTGCCAGCAGCGACGGGGCTAGCGGGGGTCAAGAGACCCAGTACTTC	CASSDGASGGQETQYF
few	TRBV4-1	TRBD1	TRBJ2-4	TGCGCCAGCAGCCACCGACAGGGCCGTTTCAAAAACATTCAGTACTTC	CASSHRQGRFKNIQYF
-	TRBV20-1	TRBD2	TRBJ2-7	TGCAGTGCTAGGCTCGGACTAGCGGGGGCCTACGAGCAGTACTTC	CSARLGLAGAYEQYF
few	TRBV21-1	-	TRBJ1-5	TGTGCCGGCAGCAAAACCCGCCCTAAGAGCAATAGCAATCAGCCCCAGCATTTT	CAGSKTRPKSNSNQPQHF
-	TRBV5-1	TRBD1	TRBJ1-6	TGCGCCAGCAGCCGGGGACAGTGGGGTTCACCCCTCCACTTT	CASSRGQWGSPLHF
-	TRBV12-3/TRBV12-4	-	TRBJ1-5	TGTGCCAGCAGTGGAAGGGTGGATCTGCCCCAGCATTTT	CASSGRVDLPQHF
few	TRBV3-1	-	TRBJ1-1	TGTGCCAGCAGCCAAGACCCCGGCCAGTTGCGCTTT	CASSQDPGQLRF
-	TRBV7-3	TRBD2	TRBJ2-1	TGTGCCAGCAGCCCCAACCTAGCGGGAGACAATGAGCAGTTCTTC	CASSPNLAGDNEQFF
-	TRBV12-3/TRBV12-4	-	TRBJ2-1	TGTGCCAGCAGTTTAGGGGTAATTGAGCAGTTCTTC	CASSLGVIEQFF
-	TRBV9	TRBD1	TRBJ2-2	TGTGCCAGCAGCGCGGCTGACAGGGAAAGGACCGGGGAGCTGTTTTTT	CASSAADRERTGELFF
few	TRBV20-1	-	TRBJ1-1	TGCAGTGCTAGAGCAGGGAGAGGCACTGAAGCTTTCTTT	CSARAGRGTEAFF
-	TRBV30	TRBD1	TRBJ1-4	TGTGCCTGGAGGTCCGGGACAGGGGCCCTTAGAAAACTGTTTTTT	CAWRSGTGALRKLFF
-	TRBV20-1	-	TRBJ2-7	TGCAGTGCCCTAACAGCGAGAGCCTACGAGCAGTACTTC	CSALTARAYEQYF
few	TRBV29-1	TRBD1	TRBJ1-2	TGCAGCGTTGCAACGGGACAGCTCGCGGGCTACACCTTC	CSVATGQLAGYTF
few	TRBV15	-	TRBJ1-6	TGTGCCACCAGCAGAGAGGGCAGGGGAAGTTCACCCCTCCACTTT	CATSREGRGSSPLHF
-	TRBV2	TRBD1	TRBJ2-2	TGTGCCAGCAGTGTAGTCAGTCAGGGGGCTGACACCGGGCAGCTGTTTTTT	CASSVVSQGADTGQLFF
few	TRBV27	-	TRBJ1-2	TGTGCCAGCAGCTATTTGGCCGGGGCCCACTATGGCTACACCTTC	CASSYLAGAHYGYTF
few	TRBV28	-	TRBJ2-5	TGTGCCAGCAGGCGATTACAGACCCAGTACTTC	CASRRLQTQYF
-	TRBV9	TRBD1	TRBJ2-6	TGTGCCAGCAGCTTGACAGGGACTGGGGCCAACGTCCTGACTTTC	CASSLTGTGANVLTF
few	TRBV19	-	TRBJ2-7	TGTGCCAGTAGTCCCCGATGGGTGGAAGTCCCCTACGGGCAGTACTTC	CASSPRWVEVPYGQYF
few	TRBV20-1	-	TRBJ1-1	TGCAGTGCTAGAGTTGGCCAGGTGAACACTGAAGCTTTCTTT	CSARVGQVNTEAFF
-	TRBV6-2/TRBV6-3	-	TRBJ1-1	TGTGCCAGCAGTGCTCCTTCTGTGAACACTGAAGCTTTCTTT	CASSAPSVNTEAFF
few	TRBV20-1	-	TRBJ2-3	TGCAGTGCTAGTGCAGGGGAGGGGCCAGATACGCAGTATTTT	CSASAGEGPDTQYF
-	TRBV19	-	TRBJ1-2	TGTGCCACACTCAAGCGGGGGGAAGATGGCTACACCTTC	CATLKRGEDGYTF